A selection of T cell receptor beta chains follows, all from one sample in a study of CD8 T cells in ankylosing spondylitis. TCRdb passed the 5' RACE reads through MiXCR, listing each CDR3 protein once. Of 200,000 to 300,000 distinct CDR3 sequences listed, less than 10% were seen once; the top ten hold around 6.8%. Material for sequencing was blood, either unsorted or a sorted T cell fraction (not recorded which). The receptors come from a male donor with ankylosing spondylitis or in good health (not recorded which). CDR3s include the opening cysteine and the closing phenylalanine or tryptophan. D genes are given only for firm matches. A clone size is listed for some rows: how often the clone was seen (once, few, many), or a class if it is expanded.

.	many	TRBV7-9	TRBJ2-3	TGTGCCAGCAGCTTAGATACAGGACGGGGCACAGATACGCAGTATTTT	CASSLDTGRGTDTQYF
.	.	TRBV20-1	TRBJ2-1	TGCAGTGCTAGCTGGCTCGCCTCCGGGGATGAGCAGTTCTTC	CSASWLASGDEQFF
.	.	TRBV9	TRBJ1-2	TGTGCCAGCAGCGTAGACGACGGGGAATCGCAGGGCTACACCTTC	CASSVDDGESQGYTF
.	few	TRBV6-5	TRBJ2-7	TGTGCCAGCAGTTCCCCGAACGAGCAGTACTTC	CASSSPNEQYF
.	many	TRBV7-6	TRBJ2-5	TGTGCCAGCAGTGTCGAGGCAGAAGAGACCCAGTACTTC	CASSVEAEETQYF
TRBD2	many	TRBV7-3	TRBJ2-3	TGTGCCAGCAGCTTGTTCCTAGCGGGGGGACATACGCAGTATTTT	CASSLFLAGGHTQYF
.	many	TRBV12-3/TRBV12-4	TRBJ1-1	TGTGCCAGCGGGGGACCTGGGAACACTGAAGCTTTCTTT	CASGGPGNTEAFF
.	many	TRBV9	TRBJ2-5	TGTGCCAGCAGCGTAGCTTACGGGGGGCACGTCCAAGAGACCCAGTACTTC	CASSVAYGGHVQETQYF
.	few	TRBV7-2	TRBJ2-3	TGTGCCAGCAGCTTATGGGCCCCAGCTAGCGGCACAGATACGCAGTATTTT	CASSLWAPASGTDTQYF
.	many	TRBV30	TRBJ1-1	TGTGCCTGGAGTGTAAGTCGGCTGAACACTGAAGCTTTCTTT	CAWSVSRLNTEAFF
.	many	TRBV29-1	TRBJ1-1	TGCAGCGCTCAGTGGGACACTGAAGCTTTCTTT	CSAQWDTEAFF